Detailed here is one T cell receptor beta chain. The data were taken from a study of blood T cells in healthy people across ages. The CDR3 is 13 residues long. Germline CDR1 GTSNPN, CDR2 SVGIG (reference sequence). V was clipped by 4 bases and J by 1 base, with 10 bases between them. A J-beta primer mix and a sample-barcoded 5' primer were used in a second PCR of roughly 7 to 12 cycles. TCRdb reprocessed the 5' RACE reads via MiXCR and lists one record per CDR3 protein. The sample includes over 550,000 distinct CDR3 sequences, roughly 31% of them seen just once. The V and J genes are TRBV30 and TRBJ2-5; D is perhaps TRBD2 (5 bases). This clonotype was obtained from a woman older than 75 in good health. The sample comprised blood. The CDR3 region has the DNA TGTGCCTGGACCCCGGCGGGCCAAGAGACCCAGTACTTC. Protein product: CAWTPAGQETQYF. Complete variable domain (other parts from reference TRBV30 and TRBJ2-5): SQTIHQWPATLVQPVGSPLSLECTVEGTSNPNLYWYRQAAGRGLQLLFYSVGIGQISSEVPQNLSASRPQDRQFILSSKKLLLSDSGFYLCAWTPAGQETQYFGPGTRLLVL.